These T cell receptor beta chains were read from a single sample in a study of shared clonotypes between healthy human individuals. Using immunoSEQ multiplex PCR, the repertoire was profiled, and TCRdb retains in-frame clones only, with some absent. The top ten clones hold about 1.1% of a sample with over 2 million clones, about 95% of them seen once. Sequenced input: naive CD8+ T cells sorted from blood. Source of these receptors: a man younger than 30 in good health. Both conserved end residues are part of each CDR3. Fields, in order: V gene, clone size, D gene, J gene, CDR3 length, CDR3 protein, CDR3 DNA. D genes are given only for firm matches. The size entry is marked missing in some rows and otherwise reads once, few, many or a size class.

TRBV18	.	.	TRBJ1-2	14	CASSSDSIPLGYTF	TGTGCCAGCTCATCCGACAGTATCCCCCTAGGCTACACCTTC
TRBV5-1	.	.	TRBJ2-7	13	CASSLGHSYEQYF	TGCGCCAGCAGCTTGGGGCATTCCTACGAGCAGTACTTC
TRBV5-6	.	TRBD1	TRBJ1-6	16	CASSLPRTGQGSPLHF	TGTGCCAGCAGCTTGCCGCGGACAGGCCAGGGTTCACCCCTCCACTTT
TRBV27	.	.	TRBJ2-1	16	CASSLAAATPYNEQFF	TGTGCCAGCAGCCTGGCGGCGGCCACCCCCTACAATGAGCAGTTCTTC
TRBV19	.	TRBD1	TRBJ1-2	13	CASSRDRDDGYTF	TGTGCCAGTAGTCGGGACAGGGACGATGGCTACACCTTC
TRBV11-2	.	TRBD1	TRBJ2-3	18	CASSLGLGQGLISDTQYF	TGTGCCAGCAGCTTAGGTCTGGGACAGGGTCTTATCTCAGATACGCAGTATTTT
TRBV5-4	.	TRBD1	TRBJ2-7	15	CASSLGQGAGYEQYF	TGTGCCAGCAGCTTGGGACAGGGGGCAGGCTACGAGCAGTACTTC
TRBV27	.	TRBD1	TRBJ1-2	16	CASSESLGQKFYGYTF	TGTGCCAGCAGTGAATCCCTGGGACAGAAATTCTATGGCTACACCTTC
TRBV25-1	.	TRBD2	TRBJ2-3	18	CASSEYRDGGTNRDTQYF	TGTGCCAGCAGTGAATACCGCGACGGGGGGACTAACAGAGATACGCAGTATTTT
TRBV9	.	TRBD1	TRBJ2-3	17	CASSVEGTGLEPDTQYF	TGTGCCAGCAGCGTAGAAGGGACAGGATTAGAACCAGATACGCAGTATTTT
TRBV9	.	TRBD2	TRBJ2-7	15	CASSSAGLAGDEQYF	TGTGCCAGCAGCTCTGCGGGACTAGCGGGAGACGAGCAGTACTTC
TRBV7-8	.	.	TRBJ2-3	17	CASSLLVSGHAGNTQYF	TGTGCCAGCAGCTTATTAGTTAGCGGCCATGCGGGGAATACGCAGTATTTT
TRBV6-5	.	.	TRBJ1-4	15	CASSGPGKGDEKLFF	TGTGCCAGCAGTGGCCCCGGGAAGGGCGATGAAAAACTGTTTTTT
TRBV27	.	.	TRBJ2-7	14	CASSFSTGSYEQYF	TGTGCCAGCAGTTTCTCGACCGGCTCCTACGAGCAGTACTTC
TRBV7-2	.	.	TRBJ1-2	15	CASSLDPRDLLGYTF	TGTGCCAGCAGCTTGGATCCCAGGGACCTACTTGGCTACACCTTC
TRBV11-2	.	.	TRBJ1-4	14	CASSLARANEKLFF	TGTGCCAGCAGCTTAGCCAGGGCTAATGAAAAACTGTTTTTT
TRBV6-1	.	.	TRBJ2-5	10	CASSEGTQYF	TGTGCCAGCAGTGAGGGGACCCAGTACTTC
TRBV29-1	.	.	TRBJ2-7	12	CSVEDAGYEQYF	TGCAGCGTTGAAGATGCAGGGTACGAGCAGTACTTC
TRBV10-2	.	TRBD2	TRBJ2-1	15	CASTLTSGSLGEQFF	TGCGCCAGCACGTTGACTAGCGGGAGTCTCGGTGAGCAGTTCTTC
TRBV7-9	.	.	TRBJ1-2	14	CASSQPLGAGGYTF	TGTGCCAGCAGTCAACCCTTGGGGGCTGGGGGCTACACCTTC
TRBV27	.	.	TRBJ2-7	13	CASSVQSSYEQYF	TGTGCCAGCAGCGTTCAAAGCTCCTACGAGCAGTACTTC
TRBV5-1	.	.	TRBJ1-2	14	CASSSEGINYGYTF	TGCGCCAGCAGCTCCGAGGGAATCAACTATGGCTACACCTTC
TRBV6-5	.	TRBD1	TRBJ1-1	12	CASSYPGQEVFF	TGTGCCAGCAGTTACCCGGGACAGGAAGTTTTCTTT
TRBV5-6	once	TRBD2	TRBJ2-1	15	CASSPDLAGEHEQFF	TGTGCCAGCAGCCCAGATCTAGCGGGAGAGCATGAGCAGTTCTTC
TRBV6-4	.	TRBD2	TRBJ2-2	16	CASSESLAGDTGELFF	TGTGCCAGCAGTGAATCGCTAGCGGGGGACACCGGGGAGCTGTTTTTT
TRBV5-5	.	TRBD2	TRBJ2-1	14	CASSYGTSPNEQFF	TGTGCCAGCAGCTATGGGACTAGCCCCAATGAGCAGTTCTTC
TRBV7-8	.	TRBD1	TRBJ2-2	17	CASSFIWGDRDAGELFF	TGTGCCAGCAGCTTCATTTGGGGGGACAGGGACGCCGGGGAGCTGTTTTTT
TRBV2	few	TRBD2	TRBJ2-1	14	CASSAAGGNNEQFF	TGTGCCAGCAGTGCGGCGGGAGGAAACAATGAGCAGTTCTTC
TRBV7-9	.	TRBD1	TRBJ2-5	14	CASSPPTGQETQYF	TGTGCCAGCAGCCCCCCGACAGGGCAAGAGACCCAGTACTTC
TRBV27	once	.	TRBJ1-6	13	CASSYTYWTPLHF	TGTGCCAGCAGTTATACATACTGGACACCCCTCCACTTT
TRBV30	.	.	TRBJ2-1	13	CAWSVIPVDEQFF	TGTGCCTGGAGTGTCATCCCGGTCGATGAGCAGTTCTTC
TRBV6-4	.	.	TRBJ2-2	16	CASSDSSRTNTGELFF	TGTGCCAGCAGTGACTCGTCCAGAACGAACACCGGGGAGCTGTTTTTT